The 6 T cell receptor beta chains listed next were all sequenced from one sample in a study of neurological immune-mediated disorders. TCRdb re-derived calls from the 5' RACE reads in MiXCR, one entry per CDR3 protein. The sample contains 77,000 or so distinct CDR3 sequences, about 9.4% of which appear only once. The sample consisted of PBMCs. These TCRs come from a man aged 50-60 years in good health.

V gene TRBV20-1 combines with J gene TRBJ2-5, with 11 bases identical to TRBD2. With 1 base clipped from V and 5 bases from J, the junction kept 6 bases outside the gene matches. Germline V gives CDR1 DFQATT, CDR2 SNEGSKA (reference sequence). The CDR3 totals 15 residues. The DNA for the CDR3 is TGCAGTGCTAGAGGGTCTAGCGGGGGGATGGAGACCCAGTACTTC. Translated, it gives CSARGSSGGMETQYF.

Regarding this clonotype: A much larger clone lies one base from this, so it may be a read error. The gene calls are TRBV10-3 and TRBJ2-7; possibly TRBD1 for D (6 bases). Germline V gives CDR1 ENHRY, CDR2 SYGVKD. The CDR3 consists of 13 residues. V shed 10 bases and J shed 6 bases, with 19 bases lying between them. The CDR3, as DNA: TGTGCCAGGTCCCTGGTACAGGGTGGCGAGCAGTACTTC. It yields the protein CARSLVQGGEQYF.

CDR3 DNA: TGTGCCAGCAGGACAGGGCTCGGAGAGACCCAGTACTTC. Its protein is CASRTGLGETQYF. V gene TRBV12-3 or TRBV12-4 combines with J gene TRBJ2-5; 7 positions agree with TRBD1. The CDR3 sequence is 13 residues long. The ends lost 6 bases at V and 4 bases at J; junction bases unmatched: 5.

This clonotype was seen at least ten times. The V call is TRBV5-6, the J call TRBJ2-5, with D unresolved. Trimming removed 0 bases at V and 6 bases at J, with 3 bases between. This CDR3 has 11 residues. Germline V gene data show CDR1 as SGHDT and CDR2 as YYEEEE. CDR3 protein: CASSLVQTQYF. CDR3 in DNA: TGTGCCAGCAGCTTGGTTCAGACCCAGTACTTC.

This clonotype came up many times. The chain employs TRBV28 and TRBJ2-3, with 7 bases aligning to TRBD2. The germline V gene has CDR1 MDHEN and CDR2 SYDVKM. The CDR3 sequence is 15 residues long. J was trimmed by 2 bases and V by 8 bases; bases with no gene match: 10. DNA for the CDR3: TGTGCCAGCGTTGGGGGGGGGAAACCCACAGATACGCAGTATTTT. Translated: CASVGGGKPTDTQYF.

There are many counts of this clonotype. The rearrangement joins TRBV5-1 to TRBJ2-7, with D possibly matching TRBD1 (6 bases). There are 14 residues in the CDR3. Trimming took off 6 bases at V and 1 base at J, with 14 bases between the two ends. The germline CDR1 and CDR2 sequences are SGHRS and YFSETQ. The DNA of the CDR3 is TGCGCCAGCAAACCGACAGGCCCATCCTACGAGCAGTACTTC. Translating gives CASKPTGPSYEQYF.